Described below is a single T cell receptor (beta chain) sequence and its context. What this receptor recognizes is not known. Base quality data are lacking; no much larger clone is found one base away. Deep TCRbeta sequencing was performed with the immunoSEQ platform. On the study's bioinformatics: For further analysis, only productive rearrangements were exported out of the immunoSEQ Analyzer. T cell phenotypes were assigned to bulk TCRbeta clonotypes by matching the clonotypes to single-cell RNA+TCR-seq clones with the same TCRbeta sequence. Using bulk TCR sequencing data, clone enrichment in tumor was calculated by dividing a clone's tumor frequency by the same clone's PBMC frequency. GLIPH was used to sort TCRs into specificity groups, which are clusters of distinct TCRs that likely recognize common antigens through shared CDR3 motifs. TCRdb carries this immuneACCESS record with in-frame sequences only. Its versions omit some clonotypes, under half of them owing to an unresolved V gene in the studies checked, with the rest unexplained. V, J and clone size derive from that table, while D and trimming were established from the DNA sequence. A total of around 49,000 clones appear in this sample, approximately 81% of them only once. The top ten clones comprise roughly 4% of the sample.

Taken with the paper, the label for time point translates to: before anti-PD-1 therapy. Genomic DNA extracted from tumor biopsies or peripheral blood was used for bulk TCRbeta sequencing, with input ranging from roughly 600 ng to 6,004 ng. Histologically proven advanced or metastatic basal or squamous cell carcinoma was present in all patients, all of whom were poor candidates for surgical resection. Of the approximately ten patients making up the basal cell carcinoma cohort, 8 or 9 underwent bulk tumor TCR sequencing. This sample is part of a study of T cells in tumors after PD-1 blockade (dated by TCRdb to between 2019 and 2020). For context, the study as a whole: Patients were excluded if they had prior checkpoint blockade, use of systemic immunosuppressants, or recent radiotherapy or other anti-cancer therapy within 4 weeks. Patients were treated with either pembrolizumab 200 mg every 3 weeks or cemiplimab 350 mg every 2 weeks. The study performed paired single-cell RNA and TCR sequencing on site-matched tumors from BCC or SCC patients before and after anti-PD-1 therapy. To compare clonotypes in blood and tumor, bulk TCR sequencing was done on nine to eleven peripheral blood samples taken from several patients. An average of around 120,000 TCR templates (range roughly 22,000-290,000) and around 38,000 unique clonotypes was obtained for peripheral blood samples. Ongoing daily vismodegib 150 mg was also given to a subset of patients during anti-PD-1 treatment. RECIST version 1.1 was used to evaluate clinical response.

Based on the germline V gene, the CDR1 and CDR2 sequences are SGHNT and YENEEA. V and J are trimmed by 4 bases and 2 bases, and the gene matches miss 6 bases of the junction. Counted from cysteine to phenylalanine, this CDR3 has 15 amino acids. The kept DNA is CDR3 alone, 45 bases in frame from the first base. The investigation overall reported the following: Around two fifths of tumor TCR clonotypes were found in blood, and some novel exhausted tumor clones appeared in pre-treatment blood, suggesting peripheral recruitment. Where the novel T cell clones came from was not identified, and possible sources could include lymphoid organs or rare unexpanded clones inside the tumor or in the tumor periphery.

The sequenced sample was PBMCs, obtained before anti-PD-1 treatment. The receptor comes from a human donor with basal cell carcinoma. The chain couples TRBV11-3 to TRBJ2-7; 9 bases in the middle match TRBD1. The CDR3 protein is CASSSRQGGTYEQYF. The sequenced DNA: TGTGCCAGCAGCTCCCGACAGGGGGGGACCTACGAGCAGTACTTC.